The 7 T cell receptor beta chains below come from one sample, sequenced in a study of cytomegalovirus exposure and HLA in healthy donors. The PCR contained 60 Vbeta and 13 Jbeta primers. Profiling relied on immunoSEQ multiplex PCR, and the TCRdb table lists in-frame clones only, not all of them. Of 150,000 to 160,000 clones in the sample, roughly 80% were seen once. Sequenced input: PBMCs. These receptors originate from a woman in her forties in good health and CMV-seronegative.

The V gene is TRBV6-1, the J gene TRBJ1-1; D call uncertain. Trimming stripped 6 bases from V and 1 base from J, with 12 bases between. The CDR3 is made up of 14 amino acids. CDR1 is MNHNS and CDR2 is SASEGT in the germline V gene. CDR3 residues: CASREAVGNTEAFF. The CDR3 region has the DNA TGTGCCAGCAGAGAGGCAGTGGGGAACACTGAAGCTTTCTTT.

The CDR3 region is CASSQELVVSYNEQFF. The CDR3 DNA reads TGCGCCAGCAGCCAAGAACTAGTAGTATCCTACAATGAGCAGTTCTTC. V is TRBV4-1 and J is TRBJ2-1; weak D call: TRBD2 (5 bases). V was clipped by 0 bases and J by 1 base, with 10 bases between them. The CDR3 covers 16 residues. Germline V gene sequence: CDR1 MGHRA, CDR2 YSYEKL.

The chain employs TRBV5-1 and TRBJ2-2; D may be TRBD1 (5 bases). V was clipped by 2 bases and J by 5 bases, with 25 bases between them. Germline CDR1 reads SGHRS; CDR2 reads YFSETQ. This CDR3 has 19 amino acids. CDR3 coding DNA: TGCGCCAGCAGCTTTGCCCGACCTAGGGGCCACGTTTTGACCGGGGAGCTGTTTTTT. It encodes CASSFARPRGHVLTGELFF.

The chain employs TRBV6-1 and TRBJ2-1; 7 positions agree with TRBD2. The V gene's germline CDR1 is MNHNS and CDR2 SASEGT. V was clipped by 7 bases and J by 6 bases; unmatched bases: 9. The CDR3 is 14 amino acids. In DNA, the CDR3 is TGTGCCAGCACCATAATTAGGGAGGGCAATGAGCAGTTCTTC. Translated: CASTIIREGNEQFF.

The chain joins TRBV10-3 to TRBJ2-2; possibly TRBD2 for D (6 bases). Germline lookup yields CDR1 ENHRY and CDR2 SYGVKD. CDR3 size: 15 residues. V was cut by 9 bases and J by 0 bases, with 14 bases left in between. The CDR3 sequence: CAIYTGLSNTGELFF. CDR3 sequence (DNA): TGTGCCATATATACCGGACTATCGAACACCGGGGAGCTGTTTTTT.

The chain employs TRBV6-5 and TRBJ1-6, with 7 bases lining up with TRBD1. The CDR3 contains 14 residues. The V and J ends lost 6 bases and 10 bases, in that order; junction bases with no gene match: 9. Germline CDR1 and CDR2: MNHEY and SVGAGI. CDR3 protein: CASRPGTERSPLHF. Here the CDR3 DNA reads TGTGCCAGCAGACCTGGGACAGAACGGTCACCCCTCCACTTT.

Only a few counts were recorded for this clone. The chain uses TRBV19 and TRBJ1-1; possibly TRBD1 for D (5 bases). The ends were cut back, 9 bases at V and 4 bases at J, with 12 bases in the middle. This CDR3 region has 12 residues. Germline lookup yields CDR1 LNHDA and CDR2 SQIVND (reference sequence). This CDR3 is CASTRDSTEAFF. The CDR3 DNA reads as TGTGCCAGCACTCGGGACTCCACTGAAGCTTTCTTT. Looking up the rest from reference TRBV19 and TRBJ1-1 gives the full variable domain: DGGITQSPKYLFRKEGQNVTLSCEQNLNHDAMYWYRQDPGQGLRLIYYSQIVNDFQKGDIAEGYSVSREKKESFPLTVTSAQKNPTAFYLCASTRDSTEAFFGQGTRLTVV.